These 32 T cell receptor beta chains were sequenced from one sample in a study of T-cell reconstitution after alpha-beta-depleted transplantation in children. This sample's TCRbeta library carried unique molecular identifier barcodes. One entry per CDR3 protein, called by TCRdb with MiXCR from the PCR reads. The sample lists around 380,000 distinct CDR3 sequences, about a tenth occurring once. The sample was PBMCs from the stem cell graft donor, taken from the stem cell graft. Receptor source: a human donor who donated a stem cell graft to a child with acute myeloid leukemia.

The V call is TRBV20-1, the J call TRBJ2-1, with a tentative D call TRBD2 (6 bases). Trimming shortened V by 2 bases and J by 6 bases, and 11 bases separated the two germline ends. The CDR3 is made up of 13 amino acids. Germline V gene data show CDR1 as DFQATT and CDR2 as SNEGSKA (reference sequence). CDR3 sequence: CSARYTSSNEQFF. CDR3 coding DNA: TGCAGTGCTAGATACACTAGCAGCAATGAGCAGTTCTTC.

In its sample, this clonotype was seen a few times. The CDR3 region has the DNA TGTGCCAGCAGTTTGGTCGGTCAGGGGGCAGGGAGCAGTGAGCAGTTCTTC. Translated, it gives CASSLVGQGAGSSEQFF. V is TRBV28 and J is TRBJ2-1; 8 nucleotides line up with TRBD1. CDR1 is MDHEN, CDR2 SYDVKM, per germline. The CDR3 spans 17 residues. Trimming cost V 3 bases and J 9 bases; bases outside gene matches: 16.

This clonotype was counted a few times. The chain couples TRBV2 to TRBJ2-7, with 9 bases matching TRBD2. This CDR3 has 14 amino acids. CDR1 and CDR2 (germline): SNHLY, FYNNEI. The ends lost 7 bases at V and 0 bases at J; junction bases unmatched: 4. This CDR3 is CASNLAGSSYEQYV. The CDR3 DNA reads TGTGCCAGCAATCTAGCGGGGAGCTCCTACGAGCAGTACGTC.

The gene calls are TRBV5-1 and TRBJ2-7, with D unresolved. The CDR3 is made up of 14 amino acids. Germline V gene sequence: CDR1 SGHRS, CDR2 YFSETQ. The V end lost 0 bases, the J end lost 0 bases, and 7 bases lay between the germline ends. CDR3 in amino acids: CASSLGPDSYEQYV. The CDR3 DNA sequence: TGCGCCAGCAGCTTGGGACCCGACTCCTACGAGCAGTACGTC.

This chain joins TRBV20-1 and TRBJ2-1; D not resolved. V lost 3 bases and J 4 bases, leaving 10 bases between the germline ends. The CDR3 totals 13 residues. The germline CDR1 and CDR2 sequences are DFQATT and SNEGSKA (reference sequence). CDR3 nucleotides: TGCAGTGCTAGGACTGACTTATACAATGAGCAGTTCTTC. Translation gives CSARTDLYNEQFF.

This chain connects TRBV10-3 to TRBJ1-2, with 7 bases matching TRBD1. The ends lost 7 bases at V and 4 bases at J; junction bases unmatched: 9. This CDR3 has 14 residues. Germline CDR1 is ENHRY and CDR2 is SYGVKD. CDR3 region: CAITSDRVSYGYTF. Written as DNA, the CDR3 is TGTGCCATCACAAGCGACAGGGTGAGCTATGGCTACACCTTC.

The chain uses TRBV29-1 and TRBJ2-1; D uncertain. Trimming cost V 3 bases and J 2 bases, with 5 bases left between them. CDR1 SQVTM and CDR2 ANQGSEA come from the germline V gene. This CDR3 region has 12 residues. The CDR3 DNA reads TGCAGCGTTGACCAAACCTACAATGAGCAGTTCTTC. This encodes CSVDQTYNEQFF.

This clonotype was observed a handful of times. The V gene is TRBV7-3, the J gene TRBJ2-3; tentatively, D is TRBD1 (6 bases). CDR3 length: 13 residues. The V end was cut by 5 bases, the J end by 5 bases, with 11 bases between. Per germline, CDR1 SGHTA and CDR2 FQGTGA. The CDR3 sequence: CASSPKGGDTQYF. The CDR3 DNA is TGTGCCAGCAGCCCGAAAGGGGGAGATACGCAGTATTTT. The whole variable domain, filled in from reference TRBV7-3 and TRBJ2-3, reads GAGVSQTPSNKVTEKGKYVELRCDPISGHTALYWYRQSLGQGPEFLIYFQGTGAADDSGLPNDRFFAVRPEGSVSTLKIQRTERGDSAVYLCASSPKGGDTQYFGPGTRLTVL.

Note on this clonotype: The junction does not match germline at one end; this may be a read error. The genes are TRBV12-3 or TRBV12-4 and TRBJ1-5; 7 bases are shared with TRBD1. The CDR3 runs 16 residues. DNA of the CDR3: TGTGCCAGCAAGCTGGGGGTACAGGGGATTAATCGGCCCCAGCATTTT. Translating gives CASKLGVQGINRPQHF.

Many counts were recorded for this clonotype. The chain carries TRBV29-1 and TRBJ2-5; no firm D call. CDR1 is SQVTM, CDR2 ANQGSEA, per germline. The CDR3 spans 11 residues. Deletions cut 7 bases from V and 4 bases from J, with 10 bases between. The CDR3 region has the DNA TGCAGCGCAATCTCGGGAGAGACCCAGTACTTC. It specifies CSAISGETQYF.

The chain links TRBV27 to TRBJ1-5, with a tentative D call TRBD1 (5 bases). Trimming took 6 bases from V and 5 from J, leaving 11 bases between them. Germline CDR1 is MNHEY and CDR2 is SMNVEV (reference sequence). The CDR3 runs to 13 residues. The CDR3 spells CASRLTGDQPQHF. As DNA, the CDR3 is TGTGCCAGCAGACTGACGGGGGATCAGCCCCAGCATTTT.

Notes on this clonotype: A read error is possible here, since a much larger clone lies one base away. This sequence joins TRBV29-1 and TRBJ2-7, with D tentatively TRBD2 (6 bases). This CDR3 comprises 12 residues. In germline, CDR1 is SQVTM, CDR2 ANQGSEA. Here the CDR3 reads CSAGTAVYERYF. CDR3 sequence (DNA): TGCAGCGCTGGGACTGCCGTCTACGAGCGGTACTTC.

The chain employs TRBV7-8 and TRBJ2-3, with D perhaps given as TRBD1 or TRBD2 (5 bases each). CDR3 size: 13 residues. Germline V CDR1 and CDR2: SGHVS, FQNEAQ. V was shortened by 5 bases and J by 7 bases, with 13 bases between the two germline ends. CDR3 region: CASSPRGGNTQYF. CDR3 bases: TGTGCCAGCAGCCCGAGGGGCGGTAATACGCAGTATTTT.

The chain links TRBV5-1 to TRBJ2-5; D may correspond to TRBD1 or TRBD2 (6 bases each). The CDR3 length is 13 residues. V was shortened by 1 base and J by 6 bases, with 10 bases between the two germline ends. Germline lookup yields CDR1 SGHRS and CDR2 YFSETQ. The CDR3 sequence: CASSLRGQQTQYF. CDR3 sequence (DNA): TGCGCCAGCAGCTTGCGGGGGCAACAGACCCAGTACTTC.

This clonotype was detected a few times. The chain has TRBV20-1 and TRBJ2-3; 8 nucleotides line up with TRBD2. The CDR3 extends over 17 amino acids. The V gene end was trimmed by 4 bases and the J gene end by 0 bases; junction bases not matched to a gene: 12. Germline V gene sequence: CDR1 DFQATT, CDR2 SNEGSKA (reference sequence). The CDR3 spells CSAKPTVAGQSTDTQYF. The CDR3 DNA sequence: TGCAGTGCTAAACCGACAGTAGCGGGGCAAAGCACAGATACGCAGTATTTT.

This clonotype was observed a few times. CDR3 loop: CSARIPSGGVDTQYF. DNA for the CDR3: TGCAGTGCTAGGATACCTAGCGGGGGGGTTGATACGCAGTATTTT. The J gene is TRBJ2-3, the V gene TRBV20-1; the match to TRBD2 covers 12 bases. With V trimmed by 3 bases and J by 6 bases, 7 bases remained unmatched. The CDR3 runs 15 residues. The germline V gene has CDR1 DFQATT and CDR2 SNEGSKA (reference sequence).

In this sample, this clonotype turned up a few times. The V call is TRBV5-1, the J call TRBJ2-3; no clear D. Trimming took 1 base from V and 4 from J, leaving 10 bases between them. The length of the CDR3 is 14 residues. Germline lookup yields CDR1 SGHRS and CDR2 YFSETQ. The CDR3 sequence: CASSLSSTSDTQYF. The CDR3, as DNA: TGCGCCAGCAGCTTGTCGAGTACCTCAGATACGCAGTATTTT.

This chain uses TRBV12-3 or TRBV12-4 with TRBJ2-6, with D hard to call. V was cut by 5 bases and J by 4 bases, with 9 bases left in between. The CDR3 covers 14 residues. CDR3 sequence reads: CASSGVVGANVLTF. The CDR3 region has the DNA TGTGCCAGCAGTGGGGTTGTCGGGGCCAACGTCCTGACTTTC.

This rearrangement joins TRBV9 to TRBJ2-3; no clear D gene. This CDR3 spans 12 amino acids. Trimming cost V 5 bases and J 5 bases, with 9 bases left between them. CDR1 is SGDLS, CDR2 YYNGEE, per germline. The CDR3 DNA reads TGTGCCAGCAGGGCCATAGGAGATACGCAGTATTTT. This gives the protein CASRAIGDTQYF.

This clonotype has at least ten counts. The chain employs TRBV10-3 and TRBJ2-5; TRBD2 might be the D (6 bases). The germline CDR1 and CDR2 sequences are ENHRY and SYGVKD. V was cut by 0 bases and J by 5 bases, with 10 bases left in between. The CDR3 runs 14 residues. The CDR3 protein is CAISESEGLETQYF. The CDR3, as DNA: TGTGCCATCAGTGAGTCGGAGGGGCTGGAGACCCAGTACTTC.

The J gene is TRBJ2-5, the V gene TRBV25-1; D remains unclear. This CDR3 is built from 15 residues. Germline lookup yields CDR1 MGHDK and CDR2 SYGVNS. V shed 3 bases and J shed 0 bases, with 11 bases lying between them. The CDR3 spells CASSDLAEYQETQYF. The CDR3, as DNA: TGTGCCAGCAGTGACCTCGCTGAGTACCAAGAGACCCAGTACTTC. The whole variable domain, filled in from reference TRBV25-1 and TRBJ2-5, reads EADIYQTPRYLVIGTGKKITLECSQTMGHDKMYWYQQDPGMELHLIHYSYGVNSTEKGDLSSESTVSRIRTEHFPLTLESARPSHTSQYLCASSDLAEYQETQYFGPGTRLLVL.

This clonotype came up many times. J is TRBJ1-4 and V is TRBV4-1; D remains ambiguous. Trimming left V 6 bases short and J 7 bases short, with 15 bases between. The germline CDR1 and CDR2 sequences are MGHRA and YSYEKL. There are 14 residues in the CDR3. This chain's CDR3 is CASRPEWESEKLFF. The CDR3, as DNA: TGCGCCAGCAGACCCGAGTGGGAGAGTGAAAAACTGTTTTTT.

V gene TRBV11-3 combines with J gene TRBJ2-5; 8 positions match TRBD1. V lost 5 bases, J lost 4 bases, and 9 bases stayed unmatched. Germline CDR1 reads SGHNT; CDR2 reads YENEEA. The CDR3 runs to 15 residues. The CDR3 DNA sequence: TGTGCCAGCAGCATTGGACAGGGTCGAGGAGAGACCCAGTACTTC. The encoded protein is CASSIGQGRGETQYF.

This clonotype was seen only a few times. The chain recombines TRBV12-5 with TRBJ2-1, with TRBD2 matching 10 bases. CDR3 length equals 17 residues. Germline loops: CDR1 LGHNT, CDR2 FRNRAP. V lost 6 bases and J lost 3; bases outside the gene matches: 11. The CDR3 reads CASGRRLAGGVYNEQFF. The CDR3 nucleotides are TGTGCTAGTGGCCGGCGACTAGCGGGCGGTGTCTACAATGAGCAGTTCTTC.

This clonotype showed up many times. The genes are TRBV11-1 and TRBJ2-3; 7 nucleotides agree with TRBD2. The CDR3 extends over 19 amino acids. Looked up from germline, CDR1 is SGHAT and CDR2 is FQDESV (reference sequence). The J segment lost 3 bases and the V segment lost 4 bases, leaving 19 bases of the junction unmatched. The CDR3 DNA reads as TGTGCCAGCAGCTCCCCGAGGGAGGGGCGCCCTTTTAAGACAGATACGCAGTATTTT. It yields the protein CASSSPREGRPFKTDTQYF.

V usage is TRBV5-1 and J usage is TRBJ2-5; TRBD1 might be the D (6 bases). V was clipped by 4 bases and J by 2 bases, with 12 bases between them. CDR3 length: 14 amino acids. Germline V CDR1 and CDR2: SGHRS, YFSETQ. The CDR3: CASSVTGGQETQYF. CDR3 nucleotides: TGCGCCAGCAGCGTGACAGGCGGACAAGAGACCCAGTACTTC.

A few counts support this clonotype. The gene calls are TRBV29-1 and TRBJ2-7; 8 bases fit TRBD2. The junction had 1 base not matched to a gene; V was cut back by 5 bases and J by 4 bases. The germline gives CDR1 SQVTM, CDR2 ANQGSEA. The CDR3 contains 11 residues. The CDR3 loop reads CSVSSGYEQYF. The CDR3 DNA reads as TGCAGCGTTTCTAGCGGGTACGAGCAGTACTTC.

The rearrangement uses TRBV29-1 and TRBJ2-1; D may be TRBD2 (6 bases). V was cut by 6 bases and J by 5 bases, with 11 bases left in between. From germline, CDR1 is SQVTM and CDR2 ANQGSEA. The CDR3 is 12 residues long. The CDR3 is CSVHRENNEQFF. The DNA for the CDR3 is TGCAGCGTCCACCGGGAGAACAATGAGCAGTTCTTC.

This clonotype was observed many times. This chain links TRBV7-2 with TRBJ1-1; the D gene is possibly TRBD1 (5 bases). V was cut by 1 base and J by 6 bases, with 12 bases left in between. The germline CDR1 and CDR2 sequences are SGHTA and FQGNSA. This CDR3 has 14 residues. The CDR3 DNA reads TGTGCCAGCAGCTTAGAGGTATTGACAGCTGAAGCTTTCTTT. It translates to CASSLEVLTAEAFF.

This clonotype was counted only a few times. The CDR3 reads CASSESTGRGVAYEQYF. For the CDR3, the DNA is TGCGCCAGCAGTGAGTCGACTGGGAGGGGAGTCGCCTACGAGCAGTACTTC. This chain links TRBV10-2 with TRBJ2-7, with 7 positions matching TRBD2. CDR3 size: 17 residues. J was trimmed by 2 bases and V by 0 bases; bases with no gene match: 10. Per the germline V gene, CDR1 is WSHSY and CDR2 is SAAADI.

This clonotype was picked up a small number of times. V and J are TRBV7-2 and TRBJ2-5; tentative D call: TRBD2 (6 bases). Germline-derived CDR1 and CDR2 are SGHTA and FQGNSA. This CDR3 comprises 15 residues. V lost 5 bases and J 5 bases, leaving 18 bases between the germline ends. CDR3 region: CASSVTGGPVETQYF. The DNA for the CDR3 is TGTGCCAGCAGCGTGACCGGGGGACCCGTGGAGACCCAGTACTTC.

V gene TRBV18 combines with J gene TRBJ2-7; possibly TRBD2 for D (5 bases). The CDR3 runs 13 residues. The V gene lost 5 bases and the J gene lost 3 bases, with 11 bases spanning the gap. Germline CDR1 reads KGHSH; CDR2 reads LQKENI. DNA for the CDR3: TGTGCCAGCTCATCGGGGTCAGGCTACGAGCAGTACTTC. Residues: CASSSGSGYEQYF.